Each of the 15 T cell receptor beta chains below was sequenced from the same sample in a study of T-cell memory formation after mild COVID-19. MiXCR, applied by TCRdb to the 5' RACE reads, yields one record per CDR3 protein. There are about 200,000 distinct CDR3 sequences in the sample; approximately 10% occur only once, and roughly 3.5% lies in the top ten. Sequencing used PBMCs or a T cell subset sorted from them (not recorded which). The receptor source for this set is a man younger than 35 who had mild COVID-19 (a few samples of this study predate the infection). Cell type and time point are not known.

About this clonotype itself: One end of the junction varies from germline; a read error may be responsible. The genes are TRBV12-3 or TRBV12-4 and TRBJ1-3; D is uncertain. The CDR3 runs to 11 residues. CDR3 protein: CASRLYRETVF. The CDR3 DNA is TGTGCCAGCAGACTATACCGGGAGACCGTTTTT.

This clonotype came up many times. The chain recombines TRBV7-3 with TRBJ2-2, with no clear D. Germline V gene sequence: CDR1 SGHTA, CDR2 FQGTGA. The V end was cut by 6 bases, the J end by 1 base, with 6 bases between. The CDR3 has 13 residues. The CDR3 loop is CASSQMNTGELFF. CDR3 nucleotide sequence: TGTGCCAGCAGTCAGATGAACACCGGGGAGCTGTTTTTT.

This clonotype has just a few counts. The chain combines TRBV7-9 with TRBJ1-1; possibly TRBD1 for D (5 bases). Trimming took off 6 bases at V and 0 bases at J, with 32 bases between the two ends. CDR1 is SEHNR, CDR2 FQNEAQ, per germline (reference sequence). This CDR3 is 21 amino acids long. The CDR3 nucleotides are TGTGCCAGCAGTCGCCTAGGGCTGGGAGAGACACGGCGGGGGGTGAACACTGAAGCTTTCTTT. It specifies CASSRLGLGETRRGVNTEAFF.

The chain recombines TRBV5-1 with TRBJ2-3; possible D gene TRBD2, 6 bases. Germline values: CDR1 SGHRS, CDR2 YFSETQ. This CDR3 contains 13 residues. V was clipped by 7 bases and J by 3 bases, with 12 bases between them. The CDR3 region is CASFRDSTDTQYF. Here the CDR3 DNA reads TGCGCCAGCTTTCGGGACTCTACAGATACGCAGTATTTT.

In its sample, this clonotype was seen many times. The genes are TRBV27 and TRBJ1-6; D is uncertain. V was clipped by 6 bases and J by 10 bases, with 13 bases between them. CDR1 MNHEY and CDR2 SMNVEV come from the germline V gene (reference sequence). This CDR3 spans 13 amino acids. CDR3 in amino acids: CASSPQSYSPLHF. The CDR3 nucleotides are TGTGCCAGCAGCCCCCAGTCTTACTCACCCCTCCACTTT.

This clonotype was counted a few times. This chain links TRBV3-1 with TRBJ2-5, with D unclear. Germline V gene lookup returns CDR1 LGHDT and CDR2 YNNKEL (reference sequence). The CDR3 consists of 13 residues. Trimming pared 4 bases from V and 7 bases from J, leaving 13 bases between. The DNA for the CDR3 is TGTGCCAGCAGCCCACGGCCAGCTGGGACCCAGTACTTC. This sequence encodes CASSPRPAGTQYF.

This clonotype occurred many times. The V call is TRBV6-2 or TRBV6-3, the J call TRBJ1-2; the D is unclear. V was shortened by 8 bases and J by 4 bases, with 8 bases between the two germline ends. The CDR3 extends over 11 amino acids. Germline CDR1 MNHEY, CDR2 SVGEGT. The CDR3 bases are TGTGCCAGCGGTGGCCTCTATGGCTACACCTTC. Translated: CASGGLYGYTF.

There are a few counts of this clonotype. The gene calls are TRBV5-6 and TRBJ2-5; D unresolved. Trimming shortened V by 2 bases and J by 1 base, and 12 bases separated the two germline ends. The CDR3 spans 15 residues. Germline CDR1 and CDR2: SGHDT and YYEEEE. The CDR3, as DNA: TGTGCCAGCAGCTTCAGAGGTTGGGGCCAAGAGACCCAGTACTTC. Translation: CASSFRGWGQETQYF.

In this sample, this clonotype turned up a few times. This chain uses TRBV6-2 or TRBV6-3 with TRBJ2-2; no definite D call. V shed 6 bases and J shed 0 bases, with 5 bases lying between them. CDR3 length: 13 amino acids. Germline assignment: CDR1 MNHEY and CDR2 SVGEGT. The CDR3 sequence: CASSDANTGELFF. DNA of the CDR3: TGTGCCAGCAGCGACGCGAACACCGGGGAGCTGTTTTTT.

The chain links TRBV7-9 to TRBJ1-1; D is possibly TRBD1 (6 bases). The CDR3 is 14 residues long. V gave up 5 bases and J gave up 3 bases, with 13 bases separating them. CDR1 and CDR2 (germline): SEHNR, FQNEAQ (reference sequence). CDR3 sequence reads: CASSKTGRDTEAFF. The CDR3 DNA is TGTGCCAGCAGCAAAACAGGGAGGGACACTGAAGCTTTCTTT.

This clonotype was observed a few times. The V gene is TRBV29-1, the J gene TRBJ2-7, with 8 bases matching TRBD1. Trimming removed 7 bases from V and 0 bases from J; junction bases left unmatched: 5. This CDR3 has 13 residues. Germline values: CDR1 SQVTM, CDR2 ANQGSEA. This CDR3 is CSEPGQDSYEQYF. CDR3 DNA: TGCAGCGAACCGGGACAGGACTCCTACGAGCAGTACTTC.

This clonotype has only a few counts. The V gene is TRBV7-8, the J gene TRBJ2-5, with TRBD1 matching 7 bases. The germline gives CDR1 SGHVS, CDR2 FQNEAQ. The CDR3 length is 14 residues. The V segment lost 5 bases and the J segment 1 base; nucleotides outside the gene matches: 4. As DNA, the CDR3 is TGTGCCAGCAGCGGGGGACAGTCCCAAGAGACCCAGTACTTC. It specifies CASSGGQSQETQYF. The full variable domain, its missing parts supplied by reference TRBV7-8 and TRBJ2-5, is GAGVSQSPRYKVAKRGQDVALRCDPISGHVSLFWYQQALGQGPEFLTYFQNEAQLDKSGLPSDRFFAERPEGSVSTLKIQRTQQEDSAVYLCASSGGQSQETQYFGPGTRLLVL.

This clonotype has just a few counts. The J gene is TRBJ2-2, the V gene TRBV10-3; 7 positions match TRBD2. The CDR3 is made up of 16 amino acids. V trimming: 5 bases; J trimming: 2 bases; junction bases outside the gene matches: 8. Germline assignment: CDR1 ENHRY and CDR2 SYGVKD. In DNA, the CDR3 is TGTGCCATCAGTCGTCAAGCGGGGCCTAACACCGGGGAGCTGTTTTTT. This codes for CAISRQAGPNTGELFF.

The chain combines TRBV6-5 with TRBJ1-5; D unresolved. The CDR3 runs to 10 residues. V was trimmed by 5 bases and J by 8 bases, leaving 4 bases between them. Germline CDR1 and CDR2: MNHEY and SVGAGI. This CDR3 is CASSRKPQHF. CDR3 nucleotides: TGTGCCAGCAGTCGCAAGCCCCAGCATTTT.

This clonotype was counted many times. This chain joins TRBV6-5 and TRBJ1-1; D is ambiguous. This CDR3 is 15 amino acids long. CDR1 is MNHEY and CDR2 is SVGAGI in the germline V gene. Between the trimmed V and J ends, which lost 0 bases and 1 base, there was a span of 9 bases. The CDR3 nucleotides are TGTGCCAGCAGTTACTCCGTCTACGGGAACACTGAAGCTTTCTTT. Translation: CASSYSVYGNTEAFF.